The next 30 T cell receptor beta chains were all read from a single sample in a study of blood T cell repertoires in COVID-19. TCRdb's table, derived via immunoSEQ multiplex PCR, lists solely in-frame clones and lacks some. The table lists approximately 120,000 clones, about 90% of them singletons. The sample was peripheral blood. These receptors were taken from a woman between 45 and 65 years old who had recovered from COVID-19.

This sequence joins TRBV3-1 (or the pseudogene TRBV3-2) and TRBJ2-5, with no clear D. The germline V and J ends were trimmed by 4 bases and 7 bases, with 16 bases remaining between them. CDR1 is LGHDT, CDR2 YNNKEL, per germline (reference sequence). CDR3 length equals 14 residues. The CDR3 loop is CASSPTPGPGTQYF. The CDR3 coding sequence is TGTGCCAGCAGCCCCACTCCGGGTCCCGGGACCCAGTACTTC.

Here the CDR3 reads CASSPKGGEETQYF. For the CDR3, the DNA is TGTGCCAGCAGCCCTAAGGGCGGGGAGGAGACCCAGTACTTC. This sequence joins TRBV7-8 and TRBJ2-5; a weak D match, TRBD2 (6 bases). Germline V gene sequence: CDR1 SGHVS, CDR2 FQNEAQ. V was trimmed by 5 bases and J by 5 bases, leaving 15 bases between them. The CDR3 loop spans 14 amino acids.

CDR3 in amino acids: CASNDRASANTEAFF. The CDR3 DNA reads as TGTGCCAGCAACGACAGGGCCTCAGCGAACACTGAAGCTTTCTTT. The rearrangement links TRBV6-5 to TRBJ1-1; TRBD1 aligns across 7 bases. Germline-derived CDR1 and CDR2 are MNHEY and SVGAGI. The CDR3 contains 15 residues. The V gene end was trimmed by 7 bases and the J gene end by 1 base; junction bases not matched to a gene: 9.

The chain couples TRBV27 to TRBJ1-1; D perhaps matches TRBD1 (6 bases). Looked up from germline, CDR1 is MNHEY and CDR2 is SMNVEV (reference sequence). This CDR3 has 13 amino acids. V dropped 7 bases and J dropped 0 bases, with 9 bases sitting between them. The CDR3 nucleotides are TGTGCCAGCATTGGACAGATGAACACTGAAGCTTTCTTT. This sequence encodes CASIGQMNTEAFF.

This chain links TRBV6-5 with TRBJ1-6; tentative D call: TRBD1 (5 bases). Germline CDR1 is MNHEY and CDR2 is SVGAGI. V was pared by 5 bases and J by 10 bases, with 15 bases between. The CDR3 contains 14 residues. Here the CDR3 reads CASSKNPGWSPLHF. In DNA, the CDR3 is TGTGCCAGCAGTAAGAACCCAGGGTGGTCACCCCTCCACTTT.

The rearrangement links TRBV18 to TRBJ2-7; 8 positions match TRBD1. CDR3 length equals 15 residues. V lost 4 bases to trimming and J lost 0 bases; unmatched junction nucleotides: 5. Germline CDR1 reads KGHSH; CDR2 reads LQKENI. In DNA form, the CDR3 reads TGTGCCAGCTCACTTGACAGGGGTAACTCCTACGAGCAGTACTTC. It specifies CASSLDRGNSYEQYF.

Here the CDR3 reads CASSYGTAYEAFF. The CDR3 nucleotides are TGTGCCAGCAGTTACGGGACAGCCTATGAAGCTTTCTTT. This chain uses TRBV6-5 with TRBJ1-1; 7 nucleotides align to TRBD1. Trimming cost V 2 bases and J 7 bases; bases outside gene matches: 4. Germline CDR1 and CDR2: MNHEY and SVGAGI. This CDR3 region has 13 residues.

The chain uses TRBV28 and TRBJ1-2, with TRBD1 matching 7 bases. Germline V gene data show CDR1 as MDHEN and CDR2 as SYDVKM. V trimming: 2 bases; J trimming: 5 bases; junction bases outside the gene matches: 5. This CDR3 region has 14 residues. This CDR3 is CASSLIRQGYGYTF. The CDR3 coding sequence is TGTGCCAGCAGTTTAATACGACAGGGTTATGGCTACACCTTC.

The chain is built from TRBV7-8 and TRBJ2-3; no definite D call. Trimming removed 1 base from V and 0 bases from J, with 11 bases in between. Looked up from germline, CDR1 is SGHVS and CDR2 is FQNEAQ. The CDR3 totals 16 residues. The CDR3 here is CASSLVRTVSTDTQYF. CDR3 coding DNA: TGTGCCAGCAGCTTAGTTCGAACAGTCAGCACAGATACGCAGTATTTT.

This chain joins TRBV30 and TRBJ1-4; the match to TRBD1 covers 7 bases. CDR1 and CDR2 (germline): GTSNPN, SVGIG (reference sequence). V shed 1 base, J shed 6 bases, and the junction held 5 bases outside the gene matches. The CDR3 is 14 amino acids. The chain's CDR3 is CAWSANRGHEKLFF. The CDR3 DNA sequence: TGTGCCTGGAGTGCCAACAGGGGACATGAAAAACTGTTTTTT.

This chain links TRBV7-9 with TRBJ2-2; TRBD1 is a possible D gene (5 bases). Germline V gene sequence: CDR1 SEHNR, CDR2 FQNEAQ (reference sequence). Trimming pared 2 bases from V and 4 bases from J, leaving 5 bases between. This CDR3 has 13 residues. The CDR3 coding sequence is TGTGCCAGCAGCTTAACAGGCACCGGGGAGCTGTTTTTT. This encodes CASSLTGTGELFF.

This clone was found a few times. The rearrangement links TRBV6-6 to TRBJ1-1, with TRBD1 identical over 12 bases. V lost 5 bases and J lost 3; bases outside the gene matches: 10. The CDR3 length is 17 residues. Germline V gives CDR1 MNHNY, CDR2 SVGAGI (reference sequence). The CDR3 coding sequence is TGTGCCAGCAGTCCCCAGGGACAGGGGGCGCGGTACACTGAAGCTTTCTTT. Translating it yields CASSPQGQGARYTEAFF.

This clone has only a few counts. The chain couples TRBV4-3 to TRBJ1-1; D gene ambiguous. V lost 0 bases to trimming and J lost 4 bases, with 15 bases between them. This CDR3 spans 16 amino acids. The V gene's germline CDR1 is LGHNA and CDR2 YSLEER. In DNA, the CDR3 is TGCGCCAGCAGCCAAGATCCCCGGAGCTCAATCACTGAAGCTTTCTTT. This encodes CASSQDPRSSITEAFF.

V gene TRBV19 combines with J gene TRBJ1-4; D is perhaps TRBD1 (5 bases). Trimming removed 5 bases from V and 3 bases from J, with 10 bases in between. The CDR3 contains 14 residues. Germline lookup yields CDR1 LNHDA and CDR2 SQIVND (reference sequence). CDR3 region: CASSRGTANEKLFF. DNA for the CDR3: TGTGCCAGTAGTCGCGGGACGGCTAATGAAAAACTGTTTTTT.

The chain links TRBV7-9 to TRBJ2-1; 9 bases align to TRBD1. The trim removed 5 bases at V and 0 bases at J, leaving 2 bases unmatched. Germline-derived CDR1 and CDR2 are SEHNR and FQNEAQ (reference sequence). This CDR3 is 15 amino acids long. The chain's CDR3 is CASSKTGGSYNEQFF. The DNA of the CDR3 is TGTGCCAGCAGCAAGACAGGGGGCTCCTACAATGAGCAGTTCTTC.

V gene TRBV7-2 combines with J gene TRBJ2-7, with D possibly TRBD1 on 6 matching bases. The germline V gene encodes CDR1 SGHTA and CDR2 FQGNSA. This CDR3 region has 13 residues. Trimming stripped 5 bases from V and 2 bases from J, with 10 bases between. CDR3 region: CASSAGTTYEQYF. Here the CDR3 DNA reads TGTGCCAGCAGCGCCGGGACAACCTACGAGCAGTACTTC.

The V call is TRBV11-2, the J call TRBJ2-5; perhaps TRBD1 as D (7 bases). The CDR3 has 14 residues. Trimming stripped 0 bases from V and 5 bases from J, with 10 bases between. Germline V gene lookup returns CDR1 SGHAT and CDR2 FQNNGV. The CDR3 region is CASSLDPGGETQYF. The DNA for the CDR3 is TGTGCCAGCAGCTTAGACCCAGGGGGGGAGACCCAGTACTTC.

The genes are TRBV5-5 and TRBJ1-4; D might be TRBD1 (5 bases). V was cut by 0 bases and J by 3 bases, with 9 bases left in between. The CDR3 is 15 residues long. Germline CDR1 is SGHKS and CDR2 is YYEKEE (reference sequence). The chain's CDR3 is CASSLETGANEKLFF. CDR3 sequence (DNA): TGTGCCAGCAGCTTGGAGACGGGGGCTAATGAAAAACTGTTTTTT.

The chain's CDR3 is CASSFTGPGELFF. The CDR3 DNA is TGTGCCAGCAGCTTCACAGGACCCGGGGAGCTGTTTTTT. The genes are TRBV7-9 and TRBJ2-2, with a possible D match to TRBD1 (5 bases). CDR1 and CDR2 (germline): SEHNR, FQNEAQ (reference sequence). V gave up 3 bases and J gave up 6 bases, with 8 bases separating them. The CDR3 spans 13 residues. Looking up the rest from reference TRBV7-9 and TRBJ2-2 gives the full variable domain: DTGVSQNPRHKITKRGQNVTFRCDPISEHNRLYWYRQTLGQGPEFLTYFQNEAQLEKSRLLSDRFSAERPKGSFSTLEIQRTEQGDSAMYLCASSFTGPGELFFGEGSRLTVL.

CDR3: CASRPSGSQETQYF. The CDR3 DNA reads TGTGCCAGCAGACCTAGCGGGAGCCAAGAGACCCAGTACTTC. The chain couples TRBV6-2 or TRBV6-3 to TRBJ2-5, with 10 bases aligning to TRBD2. The V gene end was trimmed by 6 bases and the J gene end by 1 base; junction bases not matched to a gene: 2. The CDR3 has 14 residues. Germline V gene lookup returns CDR1 MNHEY and CDR2 SVGEGT.

The rearrangement links TRBV6-5 to TRBJ1-1; TRBD1 is a possible D gene (6 bases). This CDR3 spans 15 amino acids. The V and J ends lost 0 bases and 6 bases respectively, with 14 bases between them. Per germline, CDR1 MNHEY and CDR2 SVGAGI. In DNA, the CDR3 is TGTGCCAGCAGTTACTCGTATCAGCACAGGGCTGAAGCTTTCTTT. This gives the protein CASSYSYQHRAEAFF.

The chain couples TRBV6-5 to TRBJ2-7; D might be TRBD2 (5 bases). V was pared by 2 bases and J by 2 bases, with 10 bases between. Germline values: CDR1 MNHEY, CDR2 SVGAGI. This CDR3 has 14 residues. The CDR3: CASSYGRATYEQYF. The CDR3 DNA is TGTGCCAGCAGTTACGGGCGGGCCACCTACGAGCAGTACTTC.

V gene TRBV16 combines with J gene TRBJ2-6, with no clear D. Germline CDR1 is KGHSY and CDR2 is FQNENV. CDR3 length: 16 amino acids. With 1 base removed from V and 0 bases from J, the gap between germline ends came to 7 bases. The CDR3 here is CASSQFAVSGANVLTF. The CDR3 DNA is TGTGCCAGCAGCCAATTTGCGGTCTCTGGGGCCAACGTCCTGACTTTC.

The rearrangement uses TRBV25-1 and TRBJ2-7, with 7 bases lining up with TRBD1. CDR3 size: 13 residues. V lost 1 base, J lost 6 bases, and 3 bases stayed unmatched. Germline CDR1 reads MGHDK; CDR2 reads SYGVNS. The CDR3 DNA sequence: TGTGCCAGCAGTGAATCATCAGGGGGCGAGCAGTACTTC. Amino acids: CASSESSGGEQYF.

The chain employs TRBV10-1 and TRBJ2-4; unclear D gene. CDR3 size: 18 residues. V was shortened by 8 bases and J by 0 bases, with 23 bases between the two germline ends. The V gene's germline CDR1 is WNHNN and CDR2 SYGVQD (reference sequence). The CDR3 region is CASPRGLPPSLAKNIQYF. The CDR3 bases are TGCGCCAGCCCGAGAGGTTTACCCCCTTCACTAGCCAAAAACATTCAGTACTTC.

The chain combines TRBV7-8 with TRBJ1-5, with 8 nucleotides matching TRBD1. This CDR3 has 16 amino acids. Germline lookup yields CDR1 SGHVS and CDR2 FQNEAQ. J gave up 3 bases and V 5 bases, and 9 bases lay outside the gene matches. CDR3 in DNA: TGTGCCAGCAGCGCGGTACAGGGGGGCGACAATCAGCCCCAGCATTTT. Protein product: CASSAVQGGDNQPQHF.

The chain has TRBV25-1 and TRBJ1-6, with D maybe TRBD1 (6 bases). CDR1 is MGHDK, CDR2 SYGVNS, per germline. V was shortened by 1 base and J by 8 bases, with 15 bases between the two germline ends. The CDR3 totals 16 residues. The CDR3 DNA follows: TGTGCCAGCAGTGAATCGGGCAGGGGTACGTATTCACCCCTCCACTTT. Encoded protein: CASSESGRGTYSPLHF.

The rearrangement joins TRBV18 to TRBJ1-2, with 8 bases lining up with TRBD1. Germline V gene lookup returns CDR1 KGHSH and CDR2 LQKENI. V shed 3 bases and J 4 bases; nucleotides not matched to a gene: 10. This CDR3 is built from 16 residues. The CDR3 reads CASSPVRQGTRYGYTF. CDR3 DNA sequence: TGTGCCAGCTCACCTGTTAGACAGGGGACTCGCTATGGCTACACCTTC.

The rearrangement uses TRBV5-1 and TRBJ2-7, with 7 bases that match TRBD2. The CDR3 covers 15 residues. The V gene's germline CDR1 is SGHRS and CDR2 YFSETQ. Losses at the gene ends were 0 bases for V and 3 bases for J; bases not matched to a gene: 6. CDR3 sequence reads: CASSLDPREGYEQYF. CDR3 DNA sequence: TGCGCCAGCAGCTTGGATCCCAGGGAGGGCTACGAGCAGTACTTC.

The rearrangement joins TRBV15 to TRBJ1-1; D unclear. CDR1 and CDR2 from the germline V gene are LNHNV and YYDKDF (reference sequence). The CDR3 length is 15 residues. Trimming pared 0 bases from V and 2 bases from J, leaving 10 bases between. For the CDR3, the DNA is TGTGCCACCAGCAGAGACAGGAATCGAAACACTGAAGCTTTCTTT. This encodes CATSRDRNRNTEAFF.